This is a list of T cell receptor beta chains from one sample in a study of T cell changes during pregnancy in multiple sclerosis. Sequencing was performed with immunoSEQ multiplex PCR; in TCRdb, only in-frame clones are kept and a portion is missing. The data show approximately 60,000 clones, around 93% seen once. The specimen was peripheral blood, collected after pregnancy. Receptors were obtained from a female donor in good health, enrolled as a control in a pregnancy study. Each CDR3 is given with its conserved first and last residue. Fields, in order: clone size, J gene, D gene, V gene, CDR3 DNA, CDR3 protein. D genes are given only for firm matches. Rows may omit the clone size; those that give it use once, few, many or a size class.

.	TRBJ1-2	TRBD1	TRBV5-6	TGTGCCAGCAGCTTCCAAAGCAGGGGGCAGGTTTATGACTATGGCTACACCTTC	CASSFQSRGQVYDYGYTF
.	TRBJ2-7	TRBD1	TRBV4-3	TGCGCCAGCAGCCATACCGGGACAGGGGGGTACGAGCAGTACTTC	CASSHTGTGGYEQYF
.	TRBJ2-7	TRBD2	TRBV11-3	TGTGCCAGCAGCGGAGCCGGACTAGCGGCCTACGAGCAGTACTTC	CASSGAGLAAYEQYF
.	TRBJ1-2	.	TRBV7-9	TGTGCCAGCAGCTTGCAGGCGAACTATGGCTACACCTTC	CASSLQANYGYTF
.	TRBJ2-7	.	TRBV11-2	TGTGCCAGCAGCTCAATACTCGGGACAAACTCCTACGAGCAGTACTTC	CASSSILGTNSYEQYF
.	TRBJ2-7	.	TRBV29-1	TGCAGCGTTGGCAGGGGTGCCTACGAGCAGTACTTC	CSVGRGAYEQYF
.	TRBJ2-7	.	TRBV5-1	TGCGCCAGCAGCCCGAGCGGTTGGGCCCACGAGCAGTACTTC	CASSPSGWAHEQYF
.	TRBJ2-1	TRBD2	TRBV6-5	TGTGCCAGCAGCCTAACTAGCGGGGGGGCAAATGAGCAGTTCTTC	CASSLTSGGANEQFF
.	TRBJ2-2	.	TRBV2	TGTGCCAGCAGTGGTCGGGGGAGGAACACCGGGGAGCTGTTTTTT	CASSGRGRNTGELFF
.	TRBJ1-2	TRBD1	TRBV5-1	TGCGCCAGCAGCCTAAACCGGGGACAGGGGGACGACTATGGCTACACCTTC	CASSLNRGQGDDYGYTF
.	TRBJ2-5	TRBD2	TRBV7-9	TGTGCCAGCACTCAAAGGCAAGCGGGGATGGGAGAGACCCAGTACTTC	CASTQRQAGMGETQYF
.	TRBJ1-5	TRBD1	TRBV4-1	TGCGCCAGCAGCCAAGGTTTAACAGGGGGCCAGCCCCAGCATTTT	CASSQGLTGGQPQHF
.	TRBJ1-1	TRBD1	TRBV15	TGTGCCACCAGCATCCTCGGACAGGGGGCGTTGGGGGGCACTGAAGCTTTCTTT	CATSILGQGALGGTEAFF
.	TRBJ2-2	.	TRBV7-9	TGTGCCAGCAGCGTCCCAAGGACAATAAGGGAGCTGTTTTTT	CASSVPRTIRELFF
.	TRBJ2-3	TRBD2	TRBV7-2	TGTGCCAGCCTACCTGCGGGAGGGACAGATACGCAGTATTTT	CASLPAGGTDTQYF
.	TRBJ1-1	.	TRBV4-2	TGTGCCAGCAGCCAACTCGTCTTAGGGAGGGAAACTGAAGCTTTCTTT	CASSQLVLGRETEAFF
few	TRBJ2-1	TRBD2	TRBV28	TGTGCCAGCAGCCCCGGGGCTCGGGAGGGCCGCAATGAGCAGTTCTTC	CASSPGAREGRNEQFF
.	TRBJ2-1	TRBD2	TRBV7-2	TGTGCCAGCAGCTACAGTAGCGGGATCTACAATGAGCAGTTCTTC	CASSYSSGIYNEQFF